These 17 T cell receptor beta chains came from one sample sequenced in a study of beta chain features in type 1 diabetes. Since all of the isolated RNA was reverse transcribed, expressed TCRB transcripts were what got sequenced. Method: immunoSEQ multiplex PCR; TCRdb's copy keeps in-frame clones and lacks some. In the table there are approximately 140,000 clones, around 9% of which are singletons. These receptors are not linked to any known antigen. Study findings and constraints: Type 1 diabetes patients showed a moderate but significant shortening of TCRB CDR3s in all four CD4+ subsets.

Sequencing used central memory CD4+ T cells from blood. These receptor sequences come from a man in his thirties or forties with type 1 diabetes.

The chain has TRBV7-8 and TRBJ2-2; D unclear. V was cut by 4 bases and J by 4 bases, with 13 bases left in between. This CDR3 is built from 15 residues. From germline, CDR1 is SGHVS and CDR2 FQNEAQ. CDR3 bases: TGTGCCAGCAGCTCCCTTGGCAGTCCCACCGGGGAGCTGTTTTTT. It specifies CASSSLGSPTGELFF.

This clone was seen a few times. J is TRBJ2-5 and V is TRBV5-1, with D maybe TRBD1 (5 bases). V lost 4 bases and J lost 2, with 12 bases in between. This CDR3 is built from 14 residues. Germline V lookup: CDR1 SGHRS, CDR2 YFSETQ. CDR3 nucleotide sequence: TGCGCCAGCAGCCGCTGGACACCACAAGAGACCCAGTACTTC. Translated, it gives CASSRWTPQETQYF.

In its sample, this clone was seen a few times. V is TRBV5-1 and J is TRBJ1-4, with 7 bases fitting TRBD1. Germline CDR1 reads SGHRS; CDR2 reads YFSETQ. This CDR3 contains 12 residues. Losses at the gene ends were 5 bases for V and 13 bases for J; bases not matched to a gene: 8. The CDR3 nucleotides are TGCGCCAGCAGTTTTACAGGGGAGTTACTGTTTTTT. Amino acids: CASSFTGELLFF.

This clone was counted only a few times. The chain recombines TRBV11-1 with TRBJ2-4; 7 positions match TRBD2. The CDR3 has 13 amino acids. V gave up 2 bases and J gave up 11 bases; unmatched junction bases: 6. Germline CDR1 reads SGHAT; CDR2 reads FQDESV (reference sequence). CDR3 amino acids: CASSLSGTKVQYF. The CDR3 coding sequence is TGTGCCAGCAGCTTAAGCGGGACTAAGGTTCAGTACTTC.

CDR3 bases: TGCAGCGGAATTACTAGCGGGGGGCTGAGCTCCTACAATGAGCAGTTCTTC. Encoded protein: CSGITSGGLSSYNEQFF. The gene calls are TRBV29-1 and TRBJ2-1, with 12 nucleotides matching TRBD2. The ends lost 7 bases at V and 0 bases at J; junction bases unmatched: 10. This CDR3 spans 17 amino acids. In germline, CDR1 is SQVTM, CDR2 ANQGSEA.

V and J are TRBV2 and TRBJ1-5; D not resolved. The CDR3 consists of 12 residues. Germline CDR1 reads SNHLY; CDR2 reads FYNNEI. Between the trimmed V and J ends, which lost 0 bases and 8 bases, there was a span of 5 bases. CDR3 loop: CASSEAGEPQHF. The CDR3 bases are TGTGCCAGCAGTGAAGCGGGCGAGCCCCAGCATTTT.

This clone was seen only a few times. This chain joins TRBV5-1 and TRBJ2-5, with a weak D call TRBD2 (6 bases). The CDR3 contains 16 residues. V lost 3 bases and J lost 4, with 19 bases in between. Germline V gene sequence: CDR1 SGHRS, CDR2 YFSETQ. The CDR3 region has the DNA TGCGCCAGCAGCTCCCTAGGTGGGCAGGGAGGAGAGACCCAGTACTTC. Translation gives CASSSLGGQGGETQYF.

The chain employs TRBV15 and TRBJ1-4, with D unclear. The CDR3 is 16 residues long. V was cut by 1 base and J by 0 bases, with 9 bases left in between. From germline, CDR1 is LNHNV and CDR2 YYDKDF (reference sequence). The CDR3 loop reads CATSRGSSATNEKLFF. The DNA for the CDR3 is TGTGCCACCAGCAGAGGTTCTTCCGCAACTAATGAAAAACTGTTTTTT.

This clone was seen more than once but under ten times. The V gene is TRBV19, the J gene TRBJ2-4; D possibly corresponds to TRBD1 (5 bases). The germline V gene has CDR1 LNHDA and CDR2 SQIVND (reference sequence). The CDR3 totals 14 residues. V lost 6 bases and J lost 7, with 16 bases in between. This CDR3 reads CASSPRGLGNIQYF. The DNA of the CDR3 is TGTGCCAGTAGCCCAAGGGGCCTAGGCAACATTCAGTACTTC.

The CDR3 nucleotides read TGTGCCAGCCAAGAGCAAAAAGGGGCTACCTTC. It codes for CASQEQKGATF. The chain has TRBV6-1 and TRBJ1-2, with D possibly TRBD1 on 5 matching bases. The CDR3 runs to 11 residues. The V gene lost 8 bases and the J gene lost 14 bases, with 18 bases spanning the gap. Germline loops: CDR1 MNHNS, CDR2 SASEGT.

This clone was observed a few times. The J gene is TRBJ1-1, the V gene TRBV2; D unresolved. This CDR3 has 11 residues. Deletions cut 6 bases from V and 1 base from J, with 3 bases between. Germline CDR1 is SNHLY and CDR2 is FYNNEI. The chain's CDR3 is CASRANTEAFF. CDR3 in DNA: TGTGCCAGCAGGGCGAACACTGAAGCTTTCTTT. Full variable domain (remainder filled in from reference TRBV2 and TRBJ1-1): EPEVTQTPSHQVTQMGQEVILRCVPISNHLYFYWYRQILGQKVEFLVSFYNNEISEKSEIFDDQFSVERPDGSNFTLKIRSTKLEDSAMYFCASRANTEAFFGQGTRLTVV.

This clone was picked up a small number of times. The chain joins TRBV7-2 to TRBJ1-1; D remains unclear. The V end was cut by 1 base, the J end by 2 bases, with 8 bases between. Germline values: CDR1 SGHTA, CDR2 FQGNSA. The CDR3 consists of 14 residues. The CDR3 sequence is CASSLDSTNTEAFF. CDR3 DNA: TGTGCCAGCAGCTTAGACAGCACTAACACTGAAGCTTTCTTT.

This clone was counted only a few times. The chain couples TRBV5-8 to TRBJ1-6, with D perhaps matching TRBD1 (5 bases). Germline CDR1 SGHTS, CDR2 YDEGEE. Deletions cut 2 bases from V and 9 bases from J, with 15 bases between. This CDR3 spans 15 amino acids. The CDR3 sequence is CASSFSGPGGSPLHF. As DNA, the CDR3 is TGTGCCAGCAGCTTCTCCGGTCCGGGGGGTTCACCCCTCCACTTT.

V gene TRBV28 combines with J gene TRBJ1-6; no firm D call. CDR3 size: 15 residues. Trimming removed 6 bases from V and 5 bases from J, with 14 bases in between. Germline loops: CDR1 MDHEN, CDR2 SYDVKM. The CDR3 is CASSLPWHNNSPLHF. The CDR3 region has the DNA TGTGCCAGCAGCTTACCTTGGCATAATAATTCACCCCTCCACTTT. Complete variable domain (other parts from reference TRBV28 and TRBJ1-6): DVKVTQSSRYLVKRTGEKVFLECVQDMDHENMFWYRQDPGLGLRLIYFSYDVKMKEKGDIPEGYSVSREKKERFSLILESASTNQTSMYLCASSLPWHNNSPLHFGNGTRLTVT.

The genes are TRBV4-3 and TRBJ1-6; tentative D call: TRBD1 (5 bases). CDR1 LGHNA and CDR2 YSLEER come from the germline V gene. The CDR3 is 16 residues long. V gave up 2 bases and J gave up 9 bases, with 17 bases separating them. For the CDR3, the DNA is TGCGCCAGCAGCCAACCTCAACAGGTTTTCGGTTCACCCCTCCACTTT. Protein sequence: CASSQPQQVFGSPLHF.

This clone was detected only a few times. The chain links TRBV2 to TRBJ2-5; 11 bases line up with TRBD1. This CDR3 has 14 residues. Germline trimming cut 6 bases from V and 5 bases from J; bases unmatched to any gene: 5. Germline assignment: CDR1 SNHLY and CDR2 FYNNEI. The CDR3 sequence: CASSRDRGMETQYF. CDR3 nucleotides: TGTGCCAGCAGCCGGGACAGGGGGATGGAGACCCAGTACTTC.

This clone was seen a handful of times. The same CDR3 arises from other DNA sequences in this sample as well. The CDR3 spells CASSPREAEAFF. The CDR3 coding sequence is TGTGCCAGCTCACCCAGGGAGGCTGAAGCTTTCTTT. This chain links TRBV18 with TRBJ1-1; tentative D call: TRBD1 (5 bases). The CDR3 spans 12 residues. CDR1 is KGHSH, CDR2 LQKENI, per germline. V gave up 3 bases and J gave up 6 bases, with 8 bases separating them.